This record concerns one T cell receptor (beta chain) sequence. Antigen specificity is unknown. These data come from a study of cytotoxic CD8 clonotypes in ibrutinib-treated CLL. Study-wide results and limits: Exceeding age-matched healthy donors, baseline clonality also tracked the counts of circulating CD8+ T cells. Investigators sampled sustained-remission and progressing patients at differing times.

TCRdb's copy holds only in-frame clones and misses some; the assay was immunoSEQ multiplex PCR. The sample yields tens of thousands of clones, approximately 69% seen once. The V gene end was trimmed by 5 bases and the J gene end by 1 base; junction bases not matched to a gene: 5. The germline V gene has CDR1 MNHNS and CDR2 SASEGT. The CDR3 spans 15 residues. The TCR originated in a human donor with chronic lymphocytic leukemia. This specimen was PBMCs, taken after 12 months of ibrutinib treatment. The V gene is TRBV6-1, the J gene TRBJ1-5, with 7 bases identical to TRBD1. This CDR3 is CASSPKQGSNQPQHF. The CDR3 bases are TGTGCCAGCAGTCCTAAACAGGGGAGCAATCAGCCCCAGCATTTT.